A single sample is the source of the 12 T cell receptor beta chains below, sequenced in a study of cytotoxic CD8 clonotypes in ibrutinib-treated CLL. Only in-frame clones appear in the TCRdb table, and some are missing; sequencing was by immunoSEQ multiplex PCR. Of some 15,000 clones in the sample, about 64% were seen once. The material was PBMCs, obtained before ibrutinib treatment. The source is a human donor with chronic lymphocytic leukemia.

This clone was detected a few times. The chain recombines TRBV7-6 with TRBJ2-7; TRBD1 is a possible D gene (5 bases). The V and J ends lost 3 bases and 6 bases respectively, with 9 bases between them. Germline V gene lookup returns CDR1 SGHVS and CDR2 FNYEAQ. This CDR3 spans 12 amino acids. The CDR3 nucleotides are TGTGCCAGCAGCTTGCAGGGTGGCGAGCAGTACTTC. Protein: CASSLQGGEQYF.

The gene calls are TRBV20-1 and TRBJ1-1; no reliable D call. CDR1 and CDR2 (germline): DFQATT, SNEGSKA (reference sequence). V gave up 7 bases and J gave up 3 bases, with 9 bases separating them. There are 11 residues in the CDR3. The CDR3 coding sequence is TGCAGTGTCGCGGATTACACTGAAGCTTTCTTT. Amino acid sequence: CSVADYTEAFF.

CDR3 loop: CASSTMMGRGPQHF. CDR3 nucleotide sequence: TGTGCCAGCAGCACCATGATGGGACGAGGGCCCCAGCATTTT. This sequence joins TRBV5-6 and TRBJ1-5; weak D call: TRBD1 (5 bases). The V end was cut by 4 bases, the J end by 9 bases, with 17 bases between. The CDR3 consists of 14 residues. Germline CDR1 and CDR2: SGHDT and YYEEEE.

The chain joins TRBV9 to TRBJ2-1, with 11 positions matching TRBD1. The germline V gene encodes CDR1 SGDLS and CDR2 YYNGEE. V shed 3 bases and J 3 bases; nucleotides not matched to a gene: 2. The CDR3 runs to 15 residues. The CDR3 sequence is CASSEGQGDYNEQFF. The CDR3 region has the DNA TGTGCCAGCAGCGAGGGACAGGGGGACTACAATGAGCAGTTCTTC.

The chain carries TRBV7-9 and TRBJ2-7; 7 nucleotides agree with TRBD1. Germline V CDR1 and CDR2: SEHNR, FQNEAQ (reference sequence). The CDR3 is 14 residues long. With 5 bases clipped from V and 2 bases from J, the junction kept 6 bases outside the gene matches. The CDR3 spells CASSVRQGAYEQYF. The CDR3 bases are TGTGCCAGCAGCGTCCGACAGGGCGCCTACGAGCAGTACTTC.

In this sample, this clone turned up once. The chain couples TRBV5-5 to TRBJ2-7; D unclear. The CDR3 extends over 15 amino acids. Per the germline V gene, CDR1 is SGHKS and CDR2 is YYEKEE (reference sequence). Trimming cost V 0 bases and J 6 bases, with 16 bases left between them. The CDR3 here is CASSLGPYDKREQYF. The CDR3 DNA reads TGTGCCAGCAGCTTGGGGCCGTATGACAAACGCGAGCAGTACTTC.

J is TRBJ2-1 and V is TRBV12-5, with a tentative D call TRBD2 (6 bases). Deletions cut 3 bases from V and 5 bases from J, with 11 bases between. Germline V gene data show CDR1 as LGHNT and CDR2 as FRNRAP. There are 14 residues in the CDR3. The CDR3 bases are TGTGCTAGTGGTTTAGGGACTGAGGACAATGAGCAGTTCTTC. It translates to CASGLGTEDNEQFF.

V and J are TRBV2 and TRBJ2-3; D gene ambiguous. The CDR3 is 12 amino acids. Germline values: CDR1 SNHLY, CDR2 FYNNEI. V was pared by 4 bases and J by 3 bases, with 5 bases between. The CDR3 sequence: CASSVRTDTQYF. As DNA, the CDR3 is TGTGCCAGCAGTGTAAGGACAGATACGCAGTATTTT.

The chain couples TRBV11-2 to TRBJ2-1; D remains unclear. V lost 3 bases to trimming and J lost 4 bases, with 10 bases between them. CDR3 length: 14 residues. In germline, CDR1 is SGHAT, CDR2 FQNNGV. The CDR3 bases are TGTGCCAGCAGCTTTTCGGGTCAATACAATGAGCAGTTCTTC. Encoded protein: CASSFSGQYNEQFF.

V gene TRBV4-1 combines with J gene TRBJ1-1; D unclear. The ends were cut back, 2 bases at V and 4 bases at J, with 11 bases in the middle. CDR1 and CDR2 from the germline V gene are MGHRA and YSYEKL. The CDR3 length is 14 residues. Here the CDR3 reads CASSQLTVGTEAFF. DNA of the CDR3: TGCGCCAGCAGCCAACTTACGGTGGGCACTGAAGCTTTCTTT.

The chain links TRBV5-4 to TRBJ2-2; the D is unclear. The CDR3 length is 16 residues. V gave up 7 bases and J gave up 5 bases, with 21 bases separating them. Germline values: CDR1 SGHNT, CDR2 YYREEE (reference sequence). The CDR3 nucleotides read TGTGCCAGCGGAAGCGAGAAGGATTTTTTTACCGGGGAGCTGTTTTTT. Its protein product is CASGSEKDFFTGELFF.

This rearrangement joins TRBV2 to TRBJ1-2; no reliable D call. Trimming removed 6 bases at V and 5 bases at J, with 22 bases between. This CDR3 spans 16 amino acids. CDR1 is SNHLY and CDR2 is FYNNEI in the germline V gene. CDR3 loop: CASRRTKAPGEYGYTF. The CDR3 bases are TGTGCCAGCAGAAGAACAAAAGCCCCTGGAGAGTATGGCTACACCTTC.